This TCR beta chain came from a study of CDR3 diversity in severe acne (dated by TCRdb to 2018 to 2020). Receptor amplification or capture employed PCR. The sample was run on an Illumina HiSeq 2000. Clones were called with MiXCR by TCRdb after fastp trimmed the public reads at Q25, and only in-frame beta chains were retained. Merged by CDR3 protein, the rows form single entries marked with the most common genes and DNA. The sample table shows about 98,000 distinct CDR3 sequences, and around 53% are seen once. Clones ranked in the top ten supply about an eighth of the sample. The CDR3, cysteine through phenylalanine, is 13 amino acids long. The entry retains the CDR3 DNA only, 39 bases that are in frame from base 1. Trimming costs V 6 bases and J 5 bases, and their ends lie 13 bases apart. Points on this clonotype: This receptor's antigen is unknown. Per-base quality was not reported, and no clone a single base away is much larger than it.

The rearranged segments are TRBV12-3 or TRBV12-4 and TRBJ1-1; the best D guess is TRBD1, with 6 bases matching. Source material: blood. The clonotype was recovered from a male donor with acne. The CDR3 reads CASSQGRVTEAFF. The nucleotides read TGTGCCAGCAGCCAGGGGCGTGTGACTGAAGCTTTCTTT.